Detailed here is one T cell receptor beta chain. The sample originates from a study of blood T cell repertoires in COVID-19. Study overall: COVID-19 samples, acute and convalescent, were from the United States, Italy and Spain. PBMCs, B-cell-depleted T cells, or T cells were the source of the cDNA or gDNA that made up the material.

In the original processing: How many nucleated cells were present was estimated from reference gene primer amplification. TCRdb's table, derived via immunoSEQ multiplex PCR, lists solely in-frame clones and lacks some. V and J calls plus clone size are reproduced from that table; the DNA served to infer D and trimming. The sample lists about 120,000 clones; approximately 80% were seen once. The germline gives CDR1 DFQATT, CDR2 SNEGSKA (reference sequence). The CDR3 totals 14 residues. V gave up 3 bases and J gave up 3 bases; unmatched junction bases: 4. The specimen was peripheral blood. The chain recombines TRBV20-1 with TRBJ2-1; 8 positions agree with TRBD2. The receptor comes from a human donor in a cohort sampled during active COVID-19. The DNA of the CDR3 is TGCAGTGCTAGTAAGCGGGAGATCTACAATGAGCAGTTCTTC. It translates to CSASKREIYNEQFF.